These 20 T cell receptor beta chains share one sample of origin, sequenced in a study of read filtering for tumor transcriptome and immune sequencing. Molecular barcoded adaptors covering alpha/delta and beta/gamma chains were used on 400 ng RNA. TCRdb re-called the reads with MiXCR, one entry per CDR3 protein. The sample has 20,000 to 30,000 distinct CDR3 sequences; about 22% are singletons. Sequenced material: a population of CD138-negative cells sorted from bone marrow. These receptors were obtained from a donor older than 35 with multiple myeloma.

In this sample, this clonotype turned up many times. CDR3 region: CASSLGSYEQYF. The CDR3 region has the DNA TGTGCCAGCAGCTTAGGGTCCTACGAGCAGTACTTC. The rearrangement joins TRBV7-9 to TRBJ2-7; D gene uncertain. The V and J ends lost 1 base and 1 base respectively, with 2 bases between them. The CDR3 length is 12 residues. CDR1 SEHNR and CDR2 FQNEAQ come from the germline V gene (reference sequence). Full variable domain (remainder filled in from reference TRBV7-9 and TRBJ2-7): DTGVSQNPRHKITKRGQNVTFRCDPISEHNRLYWYRQTLGQGPEFLTYFQNEAQLEKSRLLSDRFSAERPKGSFSTLEIQRTEQGDSAMYLCASSLGSYEQYFGPGTRLTVT.

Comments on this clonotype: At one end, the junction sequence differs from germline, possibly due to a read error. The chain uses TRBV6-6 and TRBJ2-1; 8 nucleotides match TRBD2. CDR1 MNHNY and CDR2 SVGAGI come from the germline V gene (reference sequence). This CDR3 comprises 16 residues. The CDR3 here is CASSYPGGEEYNEQSF. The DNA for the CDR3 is TGTGCCAGCAGTTATCCCGGGGGGGAGGAATACAATGAGCAGTCCTTC.

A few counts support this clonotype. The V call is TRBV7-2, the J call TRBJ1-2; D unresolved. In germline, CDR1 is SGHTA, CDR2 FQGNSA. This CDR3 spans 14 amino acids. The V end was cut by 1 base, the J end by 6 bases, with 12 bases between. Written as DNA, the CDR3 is TGTGCCAGCAGCTTAGGTGGGGTTCGGGATGGCTACACCTTC. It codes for CASSLGGVRDGYTF. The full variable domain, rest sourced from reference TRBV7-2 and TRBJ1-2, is GAGVSQSPSNKVTEKGKDVELRCDPISGHTALYWYRQSLGQGLEFLIYFQGNSAPDKSGLPSDRFSAERTGGSVSTLTIQRTQQEDSAVYLCASSLGGVRDGYTFGSGTRLTVV.

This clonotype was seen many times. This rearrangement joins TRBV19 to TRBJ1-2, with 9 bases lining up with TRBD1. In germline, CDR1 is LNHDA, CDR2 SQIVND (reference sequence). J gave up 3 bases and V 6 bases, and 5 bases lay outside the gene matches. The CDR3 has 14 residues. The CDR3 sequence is CASRGQGKDYGYTF. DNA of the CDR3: TGTGCCAGTAGAGGACAGGGGAAGGACTATGGCTACACCTTC.

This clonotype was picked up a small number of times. The CDR3 loop reads CASSFSQGSTEAFF. CDR3 bases: TGTGCCAGCAGCTTCTCACAGGGGTCCACTGAAGCTTTCTTT. The V and J genes are TRBV7-6 and TRBJ1-1, with 7 bases matching TRBD1. This CDR3 is 14 amino acids long. Germline loops: CDR1 SGHVS, CDR2 FNYEAQ. The V segment lost 3 bases and the J segment 4 bases; nucleotides outside the gene matches: 5.

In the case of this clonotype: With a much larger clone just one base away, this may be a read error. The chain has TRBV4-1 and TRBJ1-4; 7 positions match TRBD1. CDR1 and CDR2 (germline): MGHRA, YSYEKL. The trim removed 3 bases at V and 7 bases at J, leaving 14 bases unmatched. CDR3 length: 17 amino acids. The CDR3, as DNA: TGCGCCAGCAGCCAGCAGACAGGGACACCAGGTCGTGAAAAACTGTTTTTT. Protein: CASSQQTGTPGREKLFF.

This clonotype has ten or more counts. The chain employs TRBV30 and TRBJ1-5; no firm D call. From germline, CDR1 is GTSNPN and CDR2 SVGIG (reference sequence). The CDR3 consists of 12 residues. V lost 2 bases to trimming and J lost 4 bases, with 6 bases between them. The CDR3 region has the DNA TGTGCCTGGAGTTCGGGAAATCAGCCCCAGCATTTT. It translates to CAWSSGNQPQHF.

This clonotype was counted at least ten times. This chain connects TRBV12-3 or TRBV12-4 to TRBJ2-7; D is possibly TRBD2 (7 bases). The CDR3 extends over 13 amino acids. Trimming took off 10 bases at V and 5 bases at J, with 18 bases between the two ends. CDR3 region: CAIGQRGRDEQYF. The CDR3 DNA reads TGTGCCATCGGACAGCGAGGGAGGGACGAGCAGTACTTC.

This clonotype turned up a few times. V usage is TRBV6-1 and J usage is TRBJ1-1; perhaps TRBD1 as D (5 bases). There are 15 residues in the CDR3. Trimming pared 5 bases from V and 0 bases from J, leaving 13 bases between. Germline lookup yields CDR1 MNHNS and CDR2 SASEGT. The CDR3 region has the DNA TGTGCCAGCAGTCTACCCCAGGGTATGAACACTGAAGCTTTCTTT. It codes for CASSLPQGMNTEAFF.

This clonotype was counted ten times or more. CDR3 loop: CASSQVTGGTYEQYF. DNA of the CDR3: TGTGCCAGCAGTCAAGTGACAGGGGGGACCTACGAGCAGTACTTC. The gene calls are TRBV6-2 or TRBV6-3 and TRBJ2-7; 9 positions match TRBD1. The CDR3 extends over 15 amino acids. Trimming took 5 bases from V and 2 from J; bases not matched to a gene: 7. Germline values: CDR1 MNHEY, CDR2 SVGEGT.

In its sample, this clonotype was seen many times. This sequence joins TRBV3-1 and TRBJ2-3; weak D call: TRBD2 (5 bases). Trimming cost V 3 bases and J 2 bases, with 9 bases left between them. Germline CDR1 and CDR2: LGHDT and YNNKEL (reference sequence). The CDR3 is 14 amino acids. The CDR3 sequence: CASSQWTFTDTQYF. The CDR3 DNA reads TGTGCCAGCAGCCAGTGGACTTTCACAGATACGCAGTATTTT.

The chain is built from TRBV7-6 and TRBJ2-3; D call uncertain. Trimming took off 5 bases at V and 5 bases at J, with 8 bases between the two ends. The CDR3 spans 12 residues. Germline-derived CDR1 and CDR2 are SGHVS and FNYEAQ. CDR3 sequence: CASSPYKDTQYF. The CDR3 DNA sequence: TGTGCCAGCAGCCCATATAAAGATACGCAGTATTTT.

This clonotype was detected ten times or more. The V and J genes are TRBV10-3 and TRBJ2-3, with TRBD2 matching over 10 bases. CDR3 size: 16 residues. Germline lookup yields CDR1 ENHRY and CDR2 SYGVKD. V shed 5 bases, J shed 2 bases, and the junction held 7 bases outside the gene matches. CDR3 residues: CAISPQLAGTTDTQYF. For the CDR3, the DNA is TGTGCCATCAGTCCCCAACTAGCGGGGACCACAGATACGCAGTATTTT.

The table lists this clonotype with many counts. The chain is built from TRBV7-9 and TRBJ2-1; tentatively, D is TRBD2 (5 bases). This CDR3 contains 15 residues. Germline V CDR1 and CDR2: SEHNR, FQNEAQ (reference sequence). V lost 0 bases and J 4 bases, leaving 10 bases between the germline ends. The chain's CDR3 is CASSLAAGLYNEQFF. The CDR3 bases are TGTGCCAGCAGCTTAGCGGCGGGTCTATACAATGAGCAGTTCTTC.

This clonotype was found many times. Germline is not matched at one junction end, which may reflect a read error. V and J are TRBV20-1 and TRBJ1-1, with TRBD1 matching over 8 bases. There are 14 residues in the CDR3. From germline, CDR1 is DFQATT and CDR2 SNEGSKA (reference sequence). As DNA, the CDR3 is TGCAGTACTAGAGTCGGGGCAGGGGGCTTTGAAGCTTTCTTT. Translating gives CSTRVGAGGFEAFF.

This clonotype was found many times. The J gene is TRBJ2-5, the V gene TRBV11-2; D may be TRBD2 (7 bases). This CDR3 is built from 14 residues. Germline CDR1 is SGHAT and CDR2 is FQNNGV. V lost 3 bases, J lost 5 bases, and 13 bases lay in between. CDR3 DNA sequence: TGTGCCAGCAGCTTTTGGAAGGGGGGGGAGACCCAGTACTTC. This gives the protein CASSFWKGGETQYF.

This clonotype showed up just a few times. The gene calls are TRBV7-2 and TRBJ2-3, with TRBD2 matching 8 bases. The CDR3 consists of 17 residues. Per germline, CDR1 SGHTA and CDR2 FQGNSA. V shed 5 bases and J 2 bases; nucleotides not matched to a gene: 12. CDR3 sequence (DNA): TGTGCCAGCAGCCCCCCGGGGATAGCGGGGTACACAGATACGCAGTATTTT. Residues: CASSPPGIAGYTDTQYF.

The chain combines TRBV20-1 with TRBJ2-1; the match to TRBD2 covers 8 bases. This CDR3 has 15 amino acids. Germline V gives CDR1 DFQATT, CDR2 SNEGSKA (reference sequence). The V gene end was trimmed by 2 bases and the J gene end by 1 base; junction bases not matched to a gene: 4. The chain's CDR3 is CSARSAGESYNEQFF. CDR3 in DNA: TGCAGTGCTAGATCAGCGGGGGAATCCTACAATGAGCAGTTCTTC.

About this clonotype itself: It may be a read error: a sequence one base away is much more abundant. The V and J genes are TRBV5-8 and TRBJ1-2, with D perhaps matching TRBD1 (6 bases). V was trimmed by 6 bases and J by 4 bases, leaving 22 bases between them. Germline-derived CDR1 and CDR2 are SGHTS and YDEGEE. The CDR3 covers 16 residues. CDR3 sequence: CASTPKGDKAFYGYTF. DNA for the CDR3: TGTGCCAGCACCCCGAAGGGGGACAAGGCATTCTATGGCTACACCTTC.

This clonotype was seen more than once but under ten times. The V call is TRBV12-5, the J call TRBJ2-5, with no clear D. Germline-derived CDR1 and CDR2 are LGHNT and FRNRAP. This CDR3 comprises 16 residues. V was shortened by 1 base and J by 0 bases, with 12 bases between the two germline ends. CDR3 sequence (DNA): TGTGCTAGTGGTTTGGGTGACCCGTGGTACCAAGAGACCCAGTACTTC. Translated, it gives CASGLGDPWYQETQYF.